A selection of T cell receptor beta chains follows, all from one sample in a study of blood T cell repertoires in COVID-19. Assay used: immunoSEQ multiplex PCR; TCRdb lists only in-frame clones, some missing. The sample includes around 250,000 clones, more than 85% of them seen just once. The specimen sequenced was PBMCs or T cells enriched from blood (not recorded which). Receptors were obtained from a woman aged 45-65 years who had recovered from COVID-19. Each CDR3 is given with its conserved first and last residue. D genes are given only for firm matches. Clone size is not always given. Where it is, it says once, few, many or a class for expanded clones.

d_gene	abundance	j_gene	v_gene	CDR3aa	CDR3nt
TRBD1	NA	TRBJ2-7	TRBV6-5	CASEGQGNEQYF	TGTGCCAGCGAGGGACAGGGAAACGAGCAGTACTTC
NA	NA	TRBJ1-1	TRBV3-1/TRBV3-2	CASSHNLGRIGTEAFF	TGTGCCAGCAGCCACAACCTAGGGAGGATTGGGACTGAAGCTTTCTTT
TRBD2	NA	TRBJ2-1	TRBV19	CASSIRLAGANEQFF	TGTGCCAGTAGTATTAGGCTAGCGGGAGCCAATGAGCAGTTCTTC
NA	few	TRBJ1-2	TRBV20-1	CSASFGGSAGYTF	TGCAGTGCTAGTTTCGGGGGTAGCGCAGGCTACACCTTC
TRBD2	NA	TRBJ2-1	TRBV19	CASRLAGATDEQFF	TGTGCCAGTCGACTAGCGGGAGCGACTGATGAGCAGTTCTTC
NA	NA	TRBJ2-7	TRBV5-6	CASSLFGLSYEQYF	TGTGCCAGCAGCCTTTTTGGCCTCAGCTACGAGCAGTACTTC
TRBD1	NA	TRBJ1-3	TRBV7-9	CASSQGQPGNTIYF	TGTGCCAGCAGCCAGGGACAGCCTGGAAACACCATATATTTT
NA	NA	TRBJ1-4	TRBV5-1	CASSLEAGKLFF	TGCGCCAGCAGCTTGGAAGCAGGAAAACTGTTTTTT
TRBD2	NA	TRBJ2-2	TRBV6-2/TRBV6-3	CASTPAGGREELFF	TGTGCCAGCACCCCAGCGGGAGGGCGGGAGGAGCTGTTTTTT
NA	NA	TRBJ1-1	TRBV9	CASSPPPGGTEAFF	TGTGCCAGCAGCCCACCTCCGGGAGGCACTGAAGCTTTCTTT
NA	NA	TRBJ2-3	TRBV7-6	CASSLAQSADTQYF	TGTGCCAGCAGCTTAGCGCAGAGCGCAGATACGCAGTATTTT
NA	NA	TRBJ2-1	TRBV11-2	CASSFSRVTYNEQFF	TGTGCCAGCAGCTTTTCGAGGGTAACCTACAATGAGCAGTTCTTC
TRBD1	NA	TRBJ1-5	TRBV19	CASSISGQTYSNQPQHF	TGTGCCAGTAGTATATCGGGACAGACTTATAGCAATCAGCCCCAGCATTTT
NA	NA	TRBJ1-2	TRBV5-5	CASSEGLYGYTF	TGTGCCAGCTCGGAGGGTCTCTATGGCTACACCTTC
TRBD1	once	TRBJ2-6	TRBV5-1	CASSAELGQGGLSGANVLTF	TGCGCCAGCAGCGCGGAATTGGGACAGGGGGGACTCTCTGGGGCCAACGTCCTGACTTTC
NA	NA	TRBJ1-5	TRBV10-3	CAITPDLNQPQHF	TGTGCCATCACACCGGACTTAAATCAGCCCCAGCATTTT
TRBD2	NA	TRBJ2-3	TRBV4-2	CASSQGTSGLFHHDTDTQYF	TGTGCCAGCAGCCAAGGGACTAGCGGGCTTTTCCACCACGACACAGATACGCAGTATTTT
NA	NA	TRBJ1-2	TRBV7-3	CASSLSGGNYGYTF	TGTGCCAGCAGCTTATCGGGGGGTAACTATGGCTACACCTTC
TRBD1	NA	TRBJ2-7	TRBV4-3	CASSQETGGPYEQYF	TGCGCCAGCAGCCAAGAGACAGGGGGCCCCTACGAGCAGTACTTC
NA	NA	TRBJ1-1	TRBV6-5	CASSLRDSNTEAFF	TGTGCCAGCAGTTTGCGCGACAGTAACACTGAAGCTTTCTTT
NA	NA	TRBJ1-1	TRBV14	CASSQLGVGNTEAFF	TGTGCCAGCAGCCAATTAGGGGTCGGGAACACTGAAGCTTTCTTT
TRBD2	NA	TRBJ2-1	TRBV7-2	CASSSSTSGSFEQFF	TGTGCCAGCAGCTCCTCGACTAGCGGGAGTTTTGAGCAGTTCTTC
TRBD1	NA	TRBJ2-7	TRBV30	CAWSRRQGGEQYF	TGTGCCTGGAGCCGACGACAGGGTGGCGAGCAGTACTTC
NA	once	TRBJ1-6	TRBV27	CASSYRYNSPLHF	TGTGCCAGCAGTTATCGGTATAATTCACCCCTCCACTTT
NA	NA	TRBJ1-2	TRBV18	CASSPFSQGEAGYGYTF	TGTGCCAGCTCACCATTTAGTCAAGGGGAGGCTGGCTATGGCTACACCTTC
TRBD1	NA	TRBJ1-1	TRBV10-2	CASRDTGGTEAFF	TGCGCCAGCAGGGATACAGGGGGCACTGAAGCTTTCTTT
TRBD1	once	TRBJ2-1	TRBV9	CASGGRGTYNEQFF	TGTGCCAGCGGAGGCAGGGGGACCTACAATGAGCAGTTCTTC
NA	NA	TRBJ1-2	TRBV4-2	CASSQDTGIERFGYTF	TGTGCCAGCAGCCAGGATACAGGGATAGAGCGGTTTGGCTACACCTTC
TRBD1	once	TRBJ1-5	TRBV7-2	CASSPGGREDQPQHF	TGTGCCAGCAGCCCAGGGGGAAGGGAGGACCAGCCCCAGCATTTT
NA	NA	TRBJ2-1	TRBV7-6	CASSSGPRGNEQFF	TGTGCCAGCAGCTCGGGCCCAAGGGGCAATGAGCAGTTCTTC
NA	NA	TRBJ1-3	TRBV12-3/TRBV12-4	CASSFSDTIYF	TGTGCCAGCAGTTTTTCGGACACCATATATTTT
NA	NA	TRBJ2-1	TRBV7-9	CASSLLGAADNEQFF	TGTGCCAGCAGCTTGTTGGGGGCAGCGGACAATGAGCAGTTCTTC
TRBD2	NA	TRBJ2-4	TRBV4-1	CASSQPYSGSKNIQYF	TGCGCCAGCAGCCAACCATATAGCGGGAGTAAGAACATTCAGTACTTC
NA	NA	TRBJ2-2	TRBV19	CASSIEAGELFF	TGTGCCAGTAGTATTGAGGCCGGGGAGCTGTTTTTT
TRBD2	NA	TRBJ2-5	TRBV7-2	CASSPAGLAGGGETQYF	TGTGCCAGCAGCCCCGCGGGACTAGCGGGAGGGGGCGAGACCCAGTACTTC
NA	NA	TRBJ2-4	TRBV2	CASSEAGGAGIQYF	TGTGCCAGCAGTGAAGCGGGGGGGGCTGGCATTCAGTACTTC
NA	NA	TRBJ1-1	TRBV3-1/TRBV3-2	CASSRGPLGTEAFF	TGTGCCAGCAGCCGGGGGCCGTTGGGCACTGAAGCTTTCTTT
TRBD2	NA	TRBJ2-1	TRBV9	CASSLRTSGRGVYNEQFF	TGTGCCAGCAGCCTACGGACTAGCGGGAGAGGGGTTTACAATGAGCAGTTCTTC
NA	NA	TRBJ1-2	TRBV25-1	CASSITGESNYGYTF	TGTGCCAGCAGTATCACAGGCGAATCAAACTATGGCTACACCTTC
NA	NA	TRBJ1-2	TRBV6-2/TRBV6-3	CASSPDGFYGYTF	TGTGCCAGCAGTCCAGACGGGTTCTATGGCTACACCTTC
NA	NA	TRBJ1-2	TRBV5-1	CASSLMSGKEGYTF	TGCGCCAGCAGCTTGATGAGCGGGAAGGAAGGCTACACCTTC
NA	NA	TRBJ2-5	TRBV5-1	CASRGGGQETQYF	TGCGCCAGCAGGGGAGGTGGTCAGGAGACCCAGTACTTC
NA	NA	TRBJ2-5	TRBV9	CASSEMGLTGTQYF	TGTGCCAGCAGCGAGATGGGACTTACAGGGACCCAGTACTTC
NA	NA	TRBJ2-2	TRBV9	CASSRGNTGELFF	TGTGCCAGCAGCCGGGGGAACACCGGGGAGCTGTTTTTT
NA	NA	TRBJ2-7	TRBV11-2	CASSFTTYYEQYF	TGTGCCAGCAGCTTTACCACATACTACGAGCAGTACTTC
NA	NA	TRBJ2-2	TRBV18	CASSHPGPGELFF	TGTGCCAGCTCACACCCAGGGCCGGGGGAGCTGTTTTTT
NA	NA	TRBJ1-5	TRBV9	CASSVAQNQPQHF	TGTGCCAGCAGCGTAGCTCAGAATCAGCCCCAGCATTTT
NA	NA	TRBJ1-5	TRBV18	CASSRAGSNQPQHF	TGTGCCAGCTCACGGGCAGGCAGCAATCAGCCCCAGCATTTT
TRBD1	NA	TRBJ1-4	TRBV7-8	CASSPWTGDDEKLFF	TGTGCCAGCAGCCCATGGACAGGGGACGATGAAAAACTGTTTTTT
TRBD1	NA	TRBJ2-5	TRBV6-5	CASSRGQGEETQYF	TGTGCCAGCAGCCGAGGACAGGGGGAAGAGACCCAGTACTTC
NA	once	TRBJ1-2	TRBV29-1	CSVVSAGSSGYTF	TGCAGCGTTGTTTCGGCGGGCTCTAGTGGCTACACCTTC
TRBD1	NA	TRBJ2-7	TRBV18	CASSPWDRLYEQYF	TGTGCCAGCTCACCCTGGGACAGGTTATACGAGCAGTACTTC
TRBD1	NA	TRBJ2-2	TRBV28	CASSLLGQGRTTNTGELFF	TGTGCCAGCAGTTTACTCGGACAGGGGCGGACTACGAACACCGGGGAGCTGTTTTTT
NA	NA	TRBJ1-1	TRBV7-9	CASSSTVPTEAFF	TGTGCCAGCAGCTCGACAGTGCCCACTGAAGCTTTCTTT
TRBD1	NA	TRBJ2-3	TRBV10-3	CAISRTGSMNTQYF	TGTGCCATCAGTCGGACAGGGAGTATGAATACGCAGTATTTT